These 12 T cell receptor beta chains originate from one sample sequenced in a study of technical replicates of blood from a handful of donors. Profiled with immunoSEQ multiplex PCR; TCRdb holds only in-frame clones, not every one. The table lists 50,000 to 60,000 clones, around 92% of them singletons, with 3% to 4% in the top ten. Sequencing was done on a sample of PBMCs. The receptors stem from a human donor in good health. Some clones in this sample may be carry-over from other donors' samples.

The rearrangement links TRBV5-1 to TRBJ1-1; TRBD1 matches at 7 bases. V dropped 2 bases and J dropped 4; count of bases not matched to a gene: 5. The germline V gene has CDR1 SGHRS and CDR2 YFSETQ. CDR3 size: 14 residues. CDR3 loop: CASSLRGQGTEAFF. As DNA, the CDR3 is TGCGCCAGCAGCTTAAGGGGGCAGGGCACTGAAGCTTTCTTT.

The chain couples TRBV7-2 to TRBJ2-3, with 8 bases identical to TRBD2. Germline CDR1 reads SGHTA; CDR2 reads FQGNSA. This CDR3 comprises 14 residues. J was trimmed by 5 bases and V by 4 bases; bases with no gene match: 5. The CDR3 nucleotides are TGTGCCAGCAGCTCCCGGGGGGGGTTAGATACGCAGTATTTT. This sequence encodes CASSSRGGLDTQYF.

The chain uses TRBV4-3 and TRBJ2-3; 10 nucleotides match TRBD2. CDR3 length: 16 residues. V shed 3 bases, J shed 4 bases, and the junction held 7 bases outside the gene matches. Looked up from germline, CDR1 is LGHNA and CDR2 is YSLEER. The CDR3 region is CASSHFSGGSPDTQYF. CDR3 in DNA: TGCGCCAGCAGCCATTTTAGCGGGGGGAGCCCAGATACGCAGTATTTT.

This chain connects TRBV19 to TRBJ1-4, with TRBD1 matching 11 bases. The V gene end was trimmed by 3 bases and the J gene end by 7 bases; junction bases not matched to a gene: 13. The CDR3 is made up of 18 amino acids. CDR1 and CDR2 (germline): LNHDA, SQIVND (reference sequence). The CDR3 sequence: CASSISGQGAVKGEKLFF. CDR3 in DNA: TGTGCCAGTAGTATCTCAGGACAGGGGGCGGTGAAAGGTGAAAAACTGTTTTTT. Complete variable domain (other parts from reference TRBV19 and TRBJ1-4): DGGITQSPKYLFRKEGQNVTLSCEQNLNHDAMYWYRQDPGQGLRLIYYSQIVNDFQKGDIAEGYSVSREKKESFPLTVTSAQKNPTAFYLCASSISGQGAVKGEKLFFGSGTQLSVL.

The V gene is TRBV7-9, the J gene TRBJ1-2, with 8 bases that match TRBD1. Germline CDR1 SEHNR, CDR2 FQNEAQ (reference sequence). After removal of 5 bases from V and 6 bases from J, the junction contained 5 bases not matched to a gene. The CDR3 contains 13 residues. The CDR3 spells CASSPQGADGYTF. The CDR3 nucleotides are TGTGCCAGCAGCCCCCAGGGGGCAGATGGCTACACCTTC.

The V and J genes are TRBV4-3 and TRBJ2-7, with 11 bases aligning to TRBD2. The J segment lost 4 bases and the V segment lost 0 bases, leaving 11 bases of the junction unmatched. Germline V gene lookup returns CDR1 LGHNA and CDR2 YSLEER. CDR3 size: 18 residues. CDR3 in amino acids: CASSQDLPSGGRKYEQYF. The DNA of the CDR3 is TGCGCCAGCAGCCAAGATCTACCTAGCGGGGGGCGTAAGTACGAGCAGTACTTC.

J is TRBJ1-1 and V is TRBV5-4; 7 bases match TRBD1. V shed 0 bases and J 1 base; nucleotides not matched to a gene: 3. CDR1 is SGHNT, CDR2 YYREEE, per germline (reference sequence). This CDR3 contains 15 residues. The CDR3 spells CASSLEWDRNTEAFF. The CDR3 region has the DNA TGTGCCAGCAGCTTGGAATGGGACAGGAACACTGAAGCTTTCTTT.

This clone has a handful of counts. This rearrangement joins TRBV6-5 to TRBJ2-2; D unclear. V shed 3 bases and J shed 1 base, with 9 bases lying between them. Germline lookup yields CDR1 MNHEY and CDR2 SVGAGI. The CDR3 consists of 15 residues. CDR3 sequence: CASSYSVKNTGELFF. The CDR3 DNA sequence: TGTGCCAGCAGTTATTCAGTGAAGAACACCGGGGAGCTGTTTTTT.

V is TRBV28 and J is TRBJ2-7; TRBD2 agrees at 11 bases. Germline V lookup: CDR1 MDHEN, CDR2 SYDVKM. The CDR3 spans 15 residues. Trimming took 5 bases from V and 6 from J; bases not matched to a gene: 9. CDR3 sequence (DNA): TGTGCCAGCAGTACTAGCGGGGGACGGCTCGGCGAGCAGTACTTC. Translated: CASSTSGGRLGEQYF.

The chain employs TRBV30 and TRBJ1-2; weak D call: TRBD1 (5 bases). The CDR3 is 14 residues long. Trimming took 4 bases from V and 7 from J, leaving 19 bases between them. CDR1 GTSNPN and CDR2 SVGIG come from the germline V gene (reference sequence). CDR3 sequence (DNA): TGTGCCTGGACTCACCTTGCCGGGGGTGTTGGCTACACCTTC. Amino acids: CAWTHLAGGVGYTF.

The chain combines TRBV4-1 with TRBJ2-3, with D unresolved. The V end lost 0 bases, the J end lost 5 bases, and 6 bases lay between the germline ends. Germline CDR1 reads MGHRA; CDR2 reads YSYEKL. CDR3 size: 13 residues. The CDR3 spells CASSQDSGDTQYF. The DNA of the CDR3 is TGCGCCAGCAGCCAAGATTCGGGAGATACGCAGTATTTT.

The chain joins TRBV18 to TRBJ1-6, with D possibly TRBD1 on 6 matching bases. Germline lookup yields CDR1 KGHSH and CDR2 LQKENI. The CDR3 consists of 17 residues. Trimming stripped 3 bases from V and 6 bases from J, with 18 bases between. The CDR3 sequence: CASSPFTYGTTNSPLHF. The CDR3 DNA reads as TGTGCCAGCTCACCCTTTACCTATGGGACAACTAATTCACCCCTCCACTTT.